The sample holds a few counts of the clone carrying this T cell receptor beta chain. Its antigen is still unknown. These data are taken from a study of neurological immune-mediated disorders. The study, taken as a whole, reports: The highest TCR clonal expansion occurred in HTLV-1-associated myelopathy; multiple sclerosis fell below healthy controls.

The authors made cDNA by 5'RACE with 10-nucleotide random UMIs. Every sequencing run gave over 180 million TCR-beta sequences, taken from 15-18 subjects. TCRdb analysed the 5' RACE reads with MiXCR anew, one entry per CDR3 protein. The table includes around 97,000 distinct CDR3 sequences, 10% to 12% detected once. Regarding time point: longitudinal time-point 3. This CDR3 has 18 amino acids. Material for sequencing was PBMCs. The receptor comes from a female donor with HTLV-1-associated myelopathy (HAM/TSP). This chain uses TRBV21-1 with TRBJ2-1; TRBD2 is taken as the D call from the table, unchecked against the DNA. TRBV21-1 is labeled a pseudogene. The CDR3 region has the DNA TGTGCCAGCAGCAAAGCGGCTGTGGAAGGAGGGACTTACAATGAGCAGTTCTTC. This codes for CASSKAAVEGGTYNEQFF.